The T cell receptor beta chain under discussion was sequenced for a study of T-cell reconstitution after alpha-beta-depleted transplantation in children. This clonotype was found many times. A library of TCRbeta sequences, prepared with unique molecular identifiers, was generated. TCRdb redid the calling of the PCR reads with MiXCR, one entry per CDR3 protein. The top ten hold approximately 13% of the sample, which has approximately 170,000 distinct CDR3 sequences, roughly 10% seen once. The source was PBMCs, collected before TCRalphabeta/CD19-depleted stem cell transplant. This TCR was sampled from a boy aged 2 to 9 with acute myeloid leukemia, due to receive a stem cell transplant.

For the CDR3, the DNA is TGTGCCAGCAGCTTAAGCAACCCGGACAGGGGAACAGGGGCCAACGTCCTGACTTTC. It is translated as CASSLSNPDRGTGANVLTF. The chain is built from TRBV11-1 and TRBJ2-6, with 9 bases lining up with TRBD1. CDR3 length: 19 residues. Germline lookup yields CDR1 SGHAT and CDR2 FQDESV (reference sequence). Trimming removed 2 bases from V and 4 bases from J; junction bases left unmatched: 12.